Listed below are T cell receptor beta chains from one sample, sequenced in a study of T cell responses to AZD1222 COVID-19 vaccine. Profiled with immunoSEQ multiplex PCR; TCRdb holds only in-frame clones, not every one. Of 150,000 to 200,000 clones detected, about 89% appear once; the ten largest clones hold approximately 1.8%. The sequencing used peripheral blood, collected on day 0 of AZD1222 vaccination. The receptors were gathered from an adult in good health. CDR3s include the opening cysteine and the closing phenylalanine or tryptophan. A D gene is named only where the DNA matches it firmly. Part of the rows lack a size; the others show once, few, many or a class for expanded clones.

>TRBV20-1|-|-|13|TRBJ2-7
TGCAGTGCTAGTATCCTGTCGGGGTACGAGCAGTACTTC
CSASILSGYEQYF
>TRBV28|-|-|15|TRBJ1-4
TGTGCCAGCAAAAGGGGGGGAGCGGTGAATGAAAAACTGTTTTTT
CASKRGGAVNEKLFF
>TRBV5-6|TRBD2|-|14|TRBJ2-3
TGTGCCAGCCAACCGCGGGGGAAGACAGATACGCAGTATTTT
CASQPRGKTDTQYF
>TRBV27|-|-|13|TRBJ1-2
TGTGCCAGCAGTTTAGACCGAGCCTATGGCTACACCTTC
CASSLDRAYGYTF
>TRBV2|-|-|12|TRBJ1-5
TGTGCCAGCAGTGGGGGGACGGGGCCCCAGCATTTT
CASSGGTGPQHF
>TRBV7-9|-|-|15|TRBJ2-1
TGTGCCAGCAGCGCGGCGGGACAGCTCTACAATGAGCAGTTCTTC
CASSAAGQLYNEQFF
>TRBV7-9|-|-|10|TRBJ1-1
TGTGCCAGCGCGAACACTGAAGCTTTCTTT
CASANTEAFF
>TRBV10-2|-|-|11|TRBJ2-1
TGCGCCAGCAGAAGTGGCTATGAGCAGTTCTTC
CASRSGYEQFF
>TRBV7-7|TRBD2|-|16|TRBJ2-2
TGTGCCAGCAGCCGTACTAGCGGGGCGAACACCGGGGAGCTGTTTTTT
CASSRTSGANTGELFF
>TRBV5-4|-|-|14|TRBJ1-5
TGTGCCAGCAGCTACGGAGGGGGCAATCAGCCCCAGCATTTT
CASSYGGGNQPQHF
>TRBV23-1|TRBD1|-|16|TRBJ2-1
TGCGCCAGCAGTCATTCTGACAGGGGCTCCTACAATGAGCAGTTCTTC
CASSHSDRGSYNEQFF
>TRBV7-2|-|-|14|TRBJ1-5
TGTGCCAGCAGCTTAGAGGGGAATAGGCAGCCCCAGCATTTT
CASSLEGNRQPQHF
>TRBV5-5|-|-|15|TRBJ2-1
TGTGCCAGCAGCTTGGTAGGGACAAACTACAATGAGCAGTTCTTC
CASSLVGTNYNEQFF
>TRBV5-1|TRBD2|-|16|TRBJ2-1
TGCGCCAGCCGAACTAGCGGCCTGAGCTCCTACAATGAGCAGTTCTTC
CASRTSGLSSYNEQFF
>TRBV27|TRBD2|-|17|TRBJ2-3
TGTGCCAGCAGTTTATCGTCGACTAGCGGGGGCCCAGATACGCAGTATTTT
CASSLSSTSGGPDTQYF
>TRBV5-1|-|-|14|TRBJ1-6
TGCGCCAGCAGCTTGGAAGGTGGGCATTCACCCCTCCACTTT
CASSLEGGHSPLHF
>TRBV3-1/TRBV3-2|TRBD2|-|18|TRBJ2-1
TGTGCCAGCAGCCAAGTTGGCGGGGGGGTAAGCTCCTACAATGAGCAGTTCTTC
CASSQVGGGVSSYNEQFF
>TRBV19|TRBD1|once|17|TRBJ1-5
TGTGCCAGTAGTATAAACAGGGGACAGTCGAGCAATCAGCCCCAGCATTTT
CASSINRGQSSNQPQHF
>TRBV6-2/TRBV6-3|-|-|14|TRBJ2-5
TGTGCCAGCAGTTCGGGGACATTACAAGAGACCCAGTACTTC
CASSSGTLQETQYF
>TRBV10-2|-|-|13|TRBJ2-3
TGCGCCAGCAGTGAGCCCCGGGGGGATACGCAGTATTTT
CASSEPRGDTQYF
>TRBV2|-|-|16|TRBJ1-5
TGTGCCAGCAGTGACCTCCTAGCGGCAGGGTCTACGCCCCAGCATTTT
CASSDLLAAGSTPQHF
>TRBV7-2|TRBD1|-|14|TRBJ1-1
TGTGCCAGCAGCTCTACAGGGGGCGGTGGTGAAGCTTTCTTT
CASSSTGGGGEAFF
>TRBV28|-|-|13|TRBJ2-7
TGTGCCACCGGAACAGGAGCAACCTACGAGCAGTACTTC
CATGTGATYEQYF
>TRBV28|TRBD1|-|14|TRBJ2-7
TGTGCCAGCAGTCCGGACAGGGTTAACCACGAGCAGTACTTC
CASSPDRVNHEQYF
>TRBV18|TRBD2|-|15|TRBJ2-1
TGTGCCAGCTCACCACCGAGCGGGAGTTTGAATGAGCAGTTCTTC
CASSPPSGSLNEQFF
>TRBV19|-|-|15|TRBJ1-4
TGTGCCAGTAGCCCCCTCACGGCAACTAATGAAAAACTGTTTTTT
CASSPLTATNEKLFF
>TRBV28|TRBD1|-|13|TRBJ2-7
TGTGCCAGCAGTCTCACAGGGGCAGGCGAGCAGTACTTC
CASSLTGAGEQYF
>TRBV21-1|-|-|13|TRBJ2-5
TGTGCCAGCAGCAACCTAGCGGGAGAGACCCAGTACTTC
CASSNLAGETQYF
>TRBV2|-|few|12|TRBJ2-7
TGTGCCAGCAGTGAAGCCTCGACATCTCAGTACTTC
CASSEASTSQYF
>TRBV18|-|-|16|TRBJ1-5
TGTGCCAGCTCACCACCCGACAGGTCTCACAATCAGCCCCAGCATTTT
CASSPPDRSHNQPQHF
>TRBV18|TRBD1|-|15|TRBJ1-3
TGTGCCAGCTCAAGTCAGGGGGCTTCTGGAAACACCATATATTTT
CASSSQGASGNTIYF
>TRBV5-4|-|-|16|TRBJ2-1
TGTGCCAGCAGCCACCAGGAGGGCAAGGTTTACAATGAGCAGTTCTTC
CASSHQEGKVYNEQFF
>TRBV30|TRBD2|-|16|TRBJ2-3
TGTGCCTACGGCCGGGGACTAGCGGGGCGGGGAGATACGCAGTATTTT
CAYGRGLAGRGDTQYF
>TRBV2|TRBD1|-|15|TRBJ1-5
TGTGCCAGCAGACGGACAGGTCTTAGCAATCAGCCCCAGCATTTT
CASRRTGLSNQPQHF
>TRBV7-3|-|-|13|TRBJ1-6
TGTGCCAGCAGCTTAGGGTTTAATTCACCCCTCCACTTT
CASSLGFNSPLHF
>TRBV6-1|-|-|11|TRBJ1-5
TGTGCCAGCAGTGAAAGCTCGCCCCAGCATTTT
CASSESSPQHF
>TRBV9|-|once|15|TRBJ2-7
TGTGCCAGCAGCGACACTAGCACATCAATCGACGAGCAGTACTTC
CASSDTSTSIDEQYF
>TRBV19|-|-|13|TRBJ1-5
TGTGCCAGCGGGACGGTTCAGAATCAGCCCCAGCATTTT
CASGTVQNQPQHF
>TRBV5-4|TRBD1|-|15|TRBJ1-3
TGTGCCAGCAGTCGGGACAGGCTCTCTGGAAACACCATATATTTT
CASSRDRLSGNTIYF
>TRBV18|-|-|14|TRBJ1-5
TGTGCCAGCTCACCACAGGGAGCAGGACAGCCCCAGCATTTT
CASSPQGAGQPQHF
>TRBV7-9|TRBD1|-|14|TRBJ1-3
TGTGCCAGCAGAGAACAGGGGGCAGGAAACACCATATATTTT
CASREQGAGNTIYF
>TRBV5-1|-|-|14|TRBJ1-1
TGCGCCAGCAGCCCGACAGGTTGGAACACTGAAGCTTTCTTT
CASSPTGWNTEAFF
>TRBV24-1|TRBD2|-|16|TRBJ2-1
TGTGCCACCAGTGACCGTAGCGGGAGGTCCTACAATGAGCAGTTCTTC
CATSDRSGRSYNEQFF
>TRBV9|-|-|16|TRBJ1-4
TGTGCCAGCAGCGTAGGGGTAGTAGGGATTGGTGAAAAACTGTTTTTT
CASSVGVVGIGEKLFF
>TRBV5-4|-|-|13|TRBJ1-3
TGTGCCAGCAACGTCAGGGGTGGGAACACCATATATTTT
CASNVRGGNTIYF
>TRBV11-3|-|-|12|TRBJ2-7
TGTGCCAGCAGCTTAGGTCCTCGCGAGCAGTACTTC
CASSLGPREQYF
>TRBV5-4|TRBD2|-|14|TRBJ2-3
TGTGCCAGCAGCCGGGAGGGGCCCACAGATACGCAGTATTTT
CASSREGPTDTQYF
>TRBV29-1|-|-|13|TRBJ1-2
TGCAGCGTTGATACAGGCGAAGGGTATGGCTACACCTTC
CSVDTGEGYGYTF
>TRBV27|-|-|14|TRBJ2-1
TGTGCCAGCAGTTCCATTAGCGGCTACAATGAGCAGTTCTTC
CASSSISGYNEQFF
>TRBV7-9|TRBD2|once|16|TRBJ2-1
TGTGCCAGCAGCTTAGAGGGCGGGAGAACTTACAATGAGCAGTTCTTC
CASSLEGGRTYNEQFF
>TRBV9|TRBD2|-|14|TRBJ2-7
TGTGCCAGCAGCACTAGCGGGATAGGCTACGAGCAGTACTTC
CASSTSGIGYEQYF
>TRBV5-4|-|-|15|TRBJ1-6
TGTGCCAGCAGCTTGGGCGGACGGTGGAATTCACCCCTCCACTTT
CASSLGGRWNSPLHF
>TRBV15|-|-|14|TRBJ2-1
TGTGCCACCAGCAGAGAAACGTCCAGGGGTGAGCAGTTCTTC
CATSRETSRGEQFF